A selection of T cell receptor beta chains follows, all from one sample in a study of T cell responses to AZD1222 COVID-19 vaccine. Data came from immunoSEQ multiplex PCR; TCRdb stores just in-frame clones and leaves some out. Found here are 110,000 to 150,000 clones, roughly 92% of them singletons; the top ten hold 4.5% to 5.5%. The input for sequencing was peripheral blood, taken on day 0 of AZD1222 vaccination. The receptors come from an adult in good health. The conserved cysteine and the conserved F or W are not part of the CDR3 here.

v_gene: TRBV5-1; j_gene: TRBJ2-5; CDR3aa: ASSLGRTSGQETQY
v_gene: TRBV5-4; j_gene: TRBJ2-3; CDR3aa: ASSSRLAGGSTDTQY
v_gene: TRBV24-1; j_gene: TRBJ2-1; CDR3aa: ATSDRTSGEGYNEQF
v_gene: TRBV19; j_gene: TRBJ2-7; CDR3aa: ASSSSRPSEQY
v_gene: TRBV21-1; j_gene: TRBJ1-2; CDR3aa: ASSNVQNYGYT
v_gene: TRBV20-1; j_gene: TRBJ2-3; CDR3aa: SASAYVTSGRANTQY
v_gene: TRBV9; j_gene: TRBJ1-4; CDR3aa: ASSVADEGATNEKLF
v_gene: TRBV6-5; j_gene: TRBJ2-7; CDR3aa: ASKRGRAYEQY
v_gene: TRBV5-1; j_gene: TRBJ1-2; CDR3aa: ASSSGTGVYGYT
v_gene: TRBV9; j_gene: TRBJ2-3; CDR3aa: ASSEHVHLGTDTQY
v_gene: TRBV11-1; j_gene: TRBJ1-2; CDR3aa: ASSLQDSFYGYT
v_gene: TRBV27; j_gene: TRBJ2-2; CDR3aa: ASSLFRNTGELF
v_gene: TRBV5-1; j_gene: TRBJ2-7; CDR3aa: ASSLVGISYEQY
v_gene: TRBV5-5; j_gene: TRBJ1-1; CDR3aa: ASSLDPGGNTEAF
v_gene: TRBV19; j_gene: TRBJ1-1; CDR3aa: ASSISGDTEAF
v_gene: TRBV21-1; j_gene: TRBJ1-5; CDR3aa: ASSHNRGPNQPQH
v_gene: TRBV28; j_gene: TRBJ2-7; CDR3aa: ASSMTGFYEQY
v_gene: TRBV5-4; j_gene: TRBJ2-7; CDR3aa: ASSSGPGFYEQY
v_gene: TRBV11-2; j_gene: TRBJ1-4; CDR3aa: ASSLGPGKELF
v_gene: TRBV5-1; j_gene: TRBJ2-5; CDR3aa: ASSLVRDRGQETQY
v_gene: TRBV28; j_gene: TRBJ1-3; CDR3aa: ASSLGGQFSGNTIY
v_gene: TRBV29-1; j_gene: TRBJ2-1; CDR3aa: SVEDPRASYNEQF
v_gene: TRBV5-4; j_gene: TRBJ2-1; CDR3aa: ASARDRMTYNEQF
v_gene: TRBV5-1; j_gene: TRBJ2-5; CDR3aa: ASSLNGDSGAETQY
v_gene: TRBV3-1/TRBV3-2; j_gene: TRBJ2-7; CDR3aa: ASSHLSSHRLLHEQY
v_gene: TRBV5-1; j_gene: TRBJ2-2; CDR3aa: ASSLGPSEGGELF
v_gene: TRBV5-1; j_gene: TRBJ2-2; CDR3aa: ASSRAGGSTGELF
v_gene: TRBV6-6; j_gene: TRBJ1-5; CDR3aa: ASKAGEVGNQPQH
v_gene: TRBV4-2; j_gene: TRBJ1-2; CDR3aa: ASSPRGGGNYGYT